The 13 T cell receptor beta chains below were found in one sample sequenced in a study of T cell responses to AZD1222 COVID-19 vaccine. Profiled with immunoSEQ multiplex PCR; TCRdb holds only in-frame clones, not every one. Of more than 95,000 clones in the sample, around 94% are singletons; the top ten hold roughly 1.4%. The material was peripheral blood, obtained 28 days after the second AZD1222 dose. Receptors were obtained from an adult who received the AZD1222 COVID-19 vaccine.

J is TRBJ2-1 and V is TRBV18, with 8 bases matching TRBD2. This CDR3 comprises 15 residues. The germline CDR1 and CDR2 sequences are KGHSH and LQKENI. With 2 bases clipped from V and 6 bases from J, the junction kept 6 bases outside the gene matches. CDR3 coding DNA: TGTGCCAGCTCACCAATGTCGGGGGGGGCCAATGAGCAGTTCTTC. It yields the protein CASSPMSGGANEQFF.

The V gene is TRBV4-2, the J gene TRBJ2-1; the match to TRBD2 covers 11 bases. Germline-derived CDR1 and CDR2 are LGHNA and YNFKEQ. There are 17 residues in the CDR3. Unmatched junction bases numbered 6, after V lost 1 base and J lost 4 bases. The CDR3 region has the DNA TGTGCCAGCAGCCAAGGTGGGACTAGCGGAACTTACAATGAGCAGTTCTTC. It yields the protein CASSQGGTSGTYNEQFF.

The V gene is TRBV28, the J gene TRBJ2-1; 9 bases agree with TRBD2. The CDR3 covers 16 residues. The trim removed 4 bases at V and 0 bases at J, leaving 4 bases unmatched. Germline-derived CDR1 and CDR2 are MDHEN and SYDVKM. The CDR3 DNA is TGTGCCAGCAGTTCAGGACTAGCGAGCTCCTACAATGAGCAGTTCTTC. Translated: CASSSGLASSYNEQFF.

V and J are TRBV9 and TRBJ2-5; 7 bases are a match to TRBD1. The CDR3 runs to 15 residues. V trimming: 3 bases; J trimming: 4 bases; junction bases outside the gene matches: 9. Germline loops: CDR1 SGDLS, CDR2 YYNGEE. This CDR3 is CASSDRQGPLETQYF. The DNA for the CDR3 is TGTGCCAGCAGCGACCGACAGGGTCCCTTAGAGACCCAGTACTTC.

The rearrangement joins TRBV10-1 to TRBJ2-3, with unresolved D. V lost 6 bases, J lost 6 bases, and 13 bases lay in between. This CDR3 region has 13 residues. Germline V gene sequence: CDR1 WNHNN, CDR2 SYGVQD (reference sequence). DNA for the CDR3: TGCGCCAGCAGCCTCCACGTGGGGGATACGCAGTATTTT. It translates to CASSLHVGDTQYF.

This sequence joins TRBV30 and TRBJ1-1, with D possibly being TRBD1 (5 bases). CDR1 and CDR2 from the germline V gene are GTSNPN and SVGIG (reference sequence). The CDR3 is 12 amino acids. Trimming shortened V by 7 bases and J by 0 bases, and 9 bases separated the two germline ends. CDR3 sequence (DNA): TGTGCCTCCGGACAAATGAACACTGAAGCTTTCTTT. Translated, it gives CASGQMNTEAFF. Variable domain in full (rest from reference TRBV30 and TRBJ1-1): SQTIHQWPATLVQPVGSPLSLECTVEGTSNPNLYWYRQAAGRGLQLLFYSVGIGQISSEVPQNLSASRPQDRQFILSSKKLLLSDSGFYLCASGQMNTEAFFGQGTRLTVV.

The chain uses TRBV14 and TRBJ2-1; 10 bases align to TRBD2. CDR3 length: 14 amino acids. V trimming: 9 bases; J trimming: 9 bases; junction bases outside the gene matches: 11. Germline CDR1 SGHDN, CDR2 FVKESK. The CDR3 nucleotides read TGTGCCAGTGAACATAGCGGGAGGTTTTCTGAGCAGTTCTTC. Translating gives CASEHSGRFSEQFF.

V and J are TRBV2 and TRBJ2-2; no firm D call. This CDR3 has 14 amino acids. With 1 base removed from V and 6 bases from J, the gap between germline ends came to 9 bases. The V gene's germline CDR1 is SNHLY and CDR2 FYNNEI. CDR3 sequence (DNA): TGTGCCAGCAGTGAAGTAGCTAGGGCCGGGGAGCTGTTTTTT. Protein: CASSEVARAGELFF.

The CDR3 reads CASSLDLPGWVGDTDTQYF. CDR3 in DNA: TGTGCCAGCAGCTTAGATCTCCCGGGGTGGGTTGGAGACACAGATACGCAGTATTTT. This chain joins TRBV7-9 and TRBJ2-3; the D gene is possibly TRBD2 (5 bases). The CDR3 is made up of 19 amino acids. Deletions cut 1 base from V and 2 bases from J, with 22 bases between. Germline V gene data show CDR1 as SEHNR and CDR2 as FQNEAQ (reference sequence).

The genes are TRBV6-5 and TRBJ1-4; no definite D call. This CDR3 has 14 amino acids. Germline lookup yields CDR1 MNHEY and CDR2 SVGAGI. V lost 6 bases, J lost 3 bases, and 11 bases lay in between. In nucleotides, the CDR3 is TGTGCCAGCAGAACGGCCGTTTCTAATGAAAAACTGTTTTTT. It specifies CASRTAVSNEKLFF.

Here the CDR3 reads CATKDREGYNEQFF. The DNA for the CDR3 is TGTGCCACTAAGGACAGGGAGGGCTACAATGAGCAGTTCTTC. The chain employs TRBV19 and TRBJ2-1; D perhaps matches TRBD1 (8 bases). This CDR3 spans 14 amino acids. From germline, CDR1 is LNHDA and CDR2 SQIVND (reference sequence). The ends were cut back, 10 bases at V and 3 bases at J, with 16 bases in the middle.

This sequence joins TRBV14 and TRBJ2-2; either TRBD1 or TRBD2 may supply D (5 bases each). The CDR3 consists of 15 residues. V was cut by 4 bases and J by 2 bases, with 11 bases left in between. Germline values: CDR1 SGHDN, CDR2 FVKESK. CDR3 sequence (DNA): TGTGCCAGCAGCCCGGGACCGTTCAACACCGGGGAGCTGTTTTTT. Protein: CASSPGPFNTGELFF.

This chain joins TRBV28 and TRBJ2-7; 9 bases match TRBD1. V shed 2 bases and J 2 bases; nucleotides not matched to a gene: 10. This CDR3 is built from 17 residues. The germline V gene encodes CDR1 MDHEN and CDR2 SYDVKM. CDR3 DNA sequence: TGTGCCAGCAGTTTAGGGGCCCAGCACAGGGGGCCCTACGAGCAGTACTTC. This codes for CASSLGAQHRGPYEQYF.